One sample yielded the 5 T cell receptor beta chains listed below, sequenced in a study of T cell repertoires in cytomegalovirus infection. Each CDR3 protein is one row after TCRdb ran MiXCR on the reads. The sample consists of about 490,000 distinct CDR3 sequences, approximately 17% of them appearing once. Input material: CD8+ T cells from PBMCs. The source of these receptors is a human donor in good health (CMV status not recorded). Some clones in this sample may be carry-over from other donors' samples.

V gene TRBV3-1 combines with J gene TRBJ2-1; 9 bases are a match to TRBD2. Germline V gives CDR1 LGHDT, CDR2 YNNKEL (reference sequence). With 3 bases clipped from V and 9 bases from J, the junction kept 9 bases outside the gene matches. CDR3 size: 15 residues. CDR3 region: CASSHRLAGVIEQFF. CDR3 bases: TGTGCCAGCAGCCATAGGTTAGCGGGAGTAATTGAGCAGTTCTTC.

The chain carries TRBV27 and TRBJ1-1, with D perhaps matching TRBD1 (5 bases). The germline V gene has CDR1 MNHEY and CDR2 SMNVEV (reference sequence). The germline V and J ends were trimmed by 4 bases and 1 base, with 16 bases remaining between them. This CDR3 comprises 16 residues. DNA for the CDR3: TGTGCCAGCAGTTCCTCCTGGGGGGAAGGGAACACTGAAGCTTTCTTT. Translation: CASSSSWGEGNTEAFF.

This clonotype was seen only a few times. The CDR3 sequence: CASSFGQGSPNYGYTF. CDR3 nucleotides: TGTGCCAGCAGTTTTGGACAGGGAAGTCCGAACTATGGCTACACCTTC. The chain combines TRBV12-3 or TRBV12-4 with TRBJ1-2; the match to TRBD1 covers 8 bases. V lost 3 bases, J lost 2 bases, and 8 bases stayed unmatched. This CDR3 region has 16 residues.

This chain joins TRBV6-1 and TRBJ1-1; D is unresolved. Germline values: CDR1 MNHNS, CDR2 SASEGT. The CDR3 spans 15 residues. V lost 0 bases and J 0 bases, leaving 8 bases between the germline ends. As DNA, the CDR3 is TGTGCCAGCAGTGAAGCGCTTCGGCTGAACACTGAAGCTTTCTTT. Amino acids: CASSEALRLNTEAFF.

This clonotype was seen ten or more times. V usage is TRBV11-2 and J usage is TRBJ2-2; the D is unclear. Germline V gene data show CDR1 as SGHAT and CDR2 as FQNNGV. This CDR3 region has 18 residues. The V and J ends lost 2 bases and 0 bases respectively, with 16 bases between them. The CDR3: CASSLNNLLNANTGELFF. CDR3 nucleotide sequence: TGTGCCAGCAGCTTAAATAACCTTTTAAACGCGAACACCGGGGAGCTGTTTTTT.